This entry describes one TCR beta chain. Its antigen has not been determined. No per-base quality is available; no much larger clone lies one base away. TCRbeta CDR3 regions were amplified from genomic DNA by means of the immunoSEQ Assay, a bias-controlled multiplex PCR. From the authors' description of their analysis: The number of nucleated cells in each sample was estimated from the amplification of reference gene primers within the assay. To quantify the absolute abundance of each unique TCRbeta CDR3 rearrangement, sequence reads were collapsed and filtered. For each sample, productive Simpson clonality was calculated as the square root of Simpson's diversity index across productive rearrangements. In TCRdb, the immuneACCESS table is reduced to in-frame sequences with V and J assigned. These tables do not hold every clone; where another copy was compared, an unresolved V gene accounts for under half, and the others remain unexplained. V and J calls and clone size are given by that table; D and trimming were obtained from the DNA. In all, the sample holds around 23,000 clones, and around 72% of those were seen once. The ten largest clones represent roughly 43% of the sample.

This record belongs to a study of blood T cell repertoires in COVID-19 (dated by TCRdb to the early 2020s). Context from the whole study: Collaborator samples came from the United States, Italy and Spain and covered acute and convalescent phases of COVID-19. The prospective study material was composed of cDNA or gDNA derived from T cells, B-cell-depleted T cells, or PBMCs. The sample metadata nearly always contained a de-identified subject ID, COVID-19 status, age in years and sex. The repertoires were made available in a free public database intended to serve as a resource for research on the immune response to SARS-CoV-2. The samples were drawn from two sources: the first 160 participants of the ongoing ImmuneRACE study, and fewer than 1,500 subjects contributed by 6 global collaborators. Where HLA class I and class II types were available, the types were taken from metadata supplied by the sample provider, not from assay-based typing. The dataset comprised deeply sampled blood TCRbeta repertoires from subjects exposed to, actively infected with, or recovered from COVID-19.

Overall study outcomes, separate from this receptor: How much clinical and demographic metadata was included differed by source and by participant, and the metadata was provided uncurated.

V has 5 bases trimmed and J has 7 bases trimmed; junction bases matching no gene number 14. Spanning cysteine to phenylalanine, the CDR3 consists of 16 amino acids. This entry keeps only the CDR3 DNA: 48 bases, framed from base 1. CDR1 and CDR2, per the germline V gene (reference sequence), are SEHNR and FQNEAQ. Whole blood was collected in K2EDTA tubes by collaborating institutions according to the institutions' own protocols. For TCRbeta analysis, collaborator samples were shipped as frozen whole blood, as isolated PBMCs, or as DNA extracted from either sample type. The sequenced sample consisted of peripheral blood. The receptor was derived from a woman of 80 years or more with acute or convalescent COVID-19. The chain is encoded by TRBV7-9 joined to TRBJ2-1; a stretch of 7 junction bases matches TRBD2. The nucleotide sequence reads as follows: TGTGCCAGCAGCCCCCTGTTGGCGGGAGCCCAAAATGAGCAGTTCTTC. This sequence encodes CASSPLLAGAQNEQFF.